One and the same sample provided the 6 T cell receptor beta chains below, sequenced in a study of blood T cell repertoires in COVID-19. Clones were read by immunoSEQ multiplex PCR, and TCRdb kept only the in-frame ones, dropping some. The table includes roughly 310,000 clones, 85% to 90% detected once. Sequenced sample: peripheral blood. The receptors were sampled from a woman in her forties or fifties with active or convalescent COVID-19.

The J gene is TRBJ1-2, the V gene TRBV7-8, with a tentative D call TRBD1 (5 bases). There are 15 residues in the CDR3. From germline, CDR1 is SGHVS and CDR2 FQNEAQ. Trimming shortened V by 4 bases and J by 0 bases, and 12 bases separated the two germline ends. CDR3 DNA: TGTGCCAGCAGCTCCCAGGGCCTTGCTAACTATGGCTACACCTTC. This translates into CASSSQGLANYGYTF. The variable domain in full, with the rest retrieved from reference TRBV7-8 and TRBJ1-2, is GAGVSQSPRYKVAKRGQDVALRCDPISGHVSLFWYQQALGQGPEFLTYFQNEAQLDKSGLPSDRFFAERPEGSVSTLKIQRTQQEDSAVYLCASSSQGLANYGYTFGSGTRLTVV.

The chain employs TRBV28 and TRBJ1-2; tentatively, D is TRBD1 (6 bases). The CDR3 is 14 residues long. CDR1 is MDHEN, CDR2 SYDVKM, per germline. The germline V and J ends were trimmed by 1 base and 2 bases, with 8 bases remaining between them. Here the CDR3 reads CASSLSGANYGYTF. The CDR3 DNA sequence: TGTGCCAGCAGTTTATCAGGGGCGAACTATGGCTACACCTTC.

About this clone: The junction departs from the called germline gene at one end, perhaps through a read error. The chain is built from TRBV6-1 and TRBJ1-3; D might be TRBD1 (6 bases). Germline CDR1 and CDR2: MNHNS and SASEGT. This CDR3 comprises 19 residues. CDR3 protein: CASREAARGLFASGNTIYF. CDR3 sequence (DNA): TGTGCCAGCAGAGAAGCAGCCAGGGGTCTATTTGCTTCTGGAAACACCATATATTTT.

This clone was counted a single time. V usage is TRBV6-5 and J usage is TRBJ1-1, with 7 nucleotides matching TRBD1. CDR1 is MNHEY and CDR2 is SVGAGI in the germline V gene. The CDR3 is 14 amino acids. J gave up 0 bases and V 5 bases, and 3 bases lay outside the gene matches. The CDR3 reads CASSRDRMNTEAFF. Written as DNA, the CDR3 is TGTGCCAGCAGTAGGGACAGAATGAACACTGAAGCTTTCTTT.

This clone has more than one count but fewer than ten. V gene TRBV9 combines with J gene TRBJ2-2; weak D call: TRBD1 (6 bases). Germline CDR1 is SGDLS and CDR2 is YYNGEE. CDR3 length equals 17 residues. Trimming took 4 bases from V and 2 from J, leaving 18 bases between them. The CDR3 sequence is CASSPTPPGVNTGELFF. DNA of the CDR3: TGTGCCAGCAGCCCAACCCCCCCAGGGGTAAACACCGGGGAGCTGTTTTTT.

The rearrangement links TRBV6-2 or TRBV6-3 to TRBJ1-5; D gene unclear. CDR1 and CDR2 from the germline V gene are MNHEY and SVGEGT. V shed 4 bases and J shed 4 bases, with 5 bases lying between them. The CDR3 extends over 12 amino acids. The CDR3, as DNA: TGTGCCAGCAGTTTTCTGAATCAGCCCCAGCATTTT. This gives the protein CASSFLNQPQHF.